The T cell receptor beta chain described here comes from a study of blood T cells in healthy people across ages. Regarding the study as a whole: Naive T cell percentage showed a strong correlation with the diversity of TCR beta. A conclusive naive versus antigen-experienced comparison was prevented by the unsorted PBMCs.

This clonotype appeared many times. Its antigen is currently unknown. A second PCR, run for roughly 7 to 11 cycles, used a sample-barcoded 5' primer plus a J-beta primer mix. A template-switch adaptor that had 12 random nucleotides put a tag on each cDNA molecule. Each CDR3 protein gets one entry after TCRdb re-called the 5' RACE reads with MiXCR. The sample comprises 1,800,000 or so distinct CDR3 sequences, about 39% of which are singletons, and under 30% rests with the top ten. The trim removed 10 bases at V and 2 bases at J, leaving 12 bases unmatched. Germline V CDR1 and CDR2: MNHNY, SVGAGI (reference sequence). This CDR3 has 16 amino acids.

This sequence originates from a human donor in good health. Sequencing used blood. The V call is TRBV6-6, the J call TRBJ2-3; 10 bases map to TRBD2. CDR3 in DNA: TGTGCCACTCGGATGGGGACTAGCGTGTCCACAGATACGCAGTATTTT. Protein: CATRMGTSVSTDTQYF.